The 26 T cell receptor beta chains below were found in one sample sequenced in a study of shared clonotypes between healthy human individuals. Measured with immunoSEQ multiplex PCR; TCRdb has only the in-frame clones, and not every one. The sample contains approximately 480,000 clones, nearly 80% of which appear only once. The material sequenced was PBMCs. These receptor sequences come from a woman aged 40 to 50 in good health. Some clones in this sample may be carry-over from other donors' samples.

The chain employs TRBV7-2 and TRBJ2-7; 8 bases are a match to TRBD2. CDR3 length equals 14 residues. The germline CDR1 and CDR2 sequences are SGHTA and FQGNSA. The V and J ends lost 5 bases and 3 bases, in that order; junction bases with no gene match: 6. DNA for the CDR3: TGTGCCAGCAGCCAGAGGGCGGGAGGCTACGAGCAGTACTTC. Encoded protein: CASSQRAGGYEQYF.

The gene calls are TRBV28 and TRBJ2-7; 11 positions match TRBD2. CDR1 is MDHEN, CDR2 SYDVKM, per germline. V dropped 6 bases and J dropped 0; count of bases not matched to a gene: 4. The CDR3 totals 15 residues. The CDR3 is CASSPTSGVSYEQYF. The CDR3, as DNA: TGTGCCAGCAGCCCGACTAGCGGGGTCTCCTACGAGCAGTACTTC.

The rearrangement links TRBV19 to TRBJ1-4, with unresolved D. CDR3 size: 12 residues. Germline assignment: CDR1 LNHDA and CDR2 SQIVND (reference sequence). V was shortened by 5 bases and J by 10 bases, with 11 bases between the two germline ends. CDR3 sequence: CASSGTRIKLFF. The DNA of the CDR3 is TGTGCCAGTAGTGGAACCCGCATAAAACTGTTTTTT.

The chain links TRBV15 to TRBJ2-3, with TRBD2 matching 8 bases. With 0 bases clipped from V and 2 bases from J, the junction kept 7 bases outside the gene matches. From germline, CDR1 is LNHNV and CDR2 YYDKDF (reference sequence). This CDR3 has 17 amino acids. CDR3 in amino acids: CATSRELLAVTTDTQYF. The CDR3 nucleotides are TGTGCCACCAGCAGAGAACTACTAGCGGTAACCACAGATACGCAGTATTTT. The entire variable domain, with the rest obtained from reference TRBV15 and TRBJ2-3, is as follows: DAMVIQNPRYQVTQFGKPVTLSCSQTLNHNVMYWYQQKSSQAPKLLFHYYDKDFNNEADTPDNFQSRRPNTSFCFLDIRSPGLGDTAMYLCATSRELLAVTTDTQYFGPGTRLTVL.

The chain has TRBV19 and TRBJ2-3; 9 nucleotides line up with TRBD1. Germline trimming cut 5 bases from V and 2 bases from J; bases unmatched to any gene: 5. CDR3 length: 15 amino acids. CDR1 and CDR2 (germline): LNHDA, SQIVND (reference sequence). The CDR3 protein is CASSDRGSNTDTQYF. The CDR3 bases are TGTGCCAGTAGTGACAGGGGGTCAAACACAGATACGCAGTATTTT.

The V and J genes are TRBV7-8 and TRBJ1-5, with no clear D. The CDR3 spans 14 residues. Germline-derived CDR1 and CDR2 are SGHVS and FQNEAQ. V was shortened by 5 bases and J by 1 base, with 9 bases between the two germline ends. The CDR3: CASSPGRSNQPQHF. Here the CDR3 DNA reads TGTGCCAGCAGCCCTGGACGGAGCAATCAGCCCCAGCATTTT.

This chain uses TRBV6-5 with TRBJ2-5; D not resolved. With 6 bases removed from V and 0 bases from J, the gap between germline ends came to 11 bases. CDR1 is MNHEY, CDR2 SVGAGI, per germline. CDR3 size: 14 residues. For the CDR3, the DNA is TGTGCCAGCAGGCAAGACCTCCACCAAGAGACCCAGTACTTC. It encodes CASRQDLHQETQYF.

The chain recombines TRBV2 with TRBJ1-2, with a possible D match to TRBD1 (5 bases). Germline V CDR1 and CDR2: SNHLY, FYNNEI. The CDR3 covers 14 residues. V lost 3 bases to trimming and J lost 4 bases, with 12 bases between them. The CDR3 here is CASSEAYRTYGYTF. The CDR3 region has the DNA TGTGCCAGCAGTGAGGCGTACAGGACCTATGGCTACACCTTC.

About this clone: A much larger clone lies a single base off, so this may be a read error. V gene TRBV5-1 combines with J gene TRBJ2-7; 10 bases line up with TRBD2. The CDR3 covers 16 residues. Looked up from germline, CDR1 is SGHRS and CDR2 is YFSETQ. CDR3 loop: CANSDPLAGENYEQYF. CDR3 nucleotides: TGCGCCAACAGCGATCCCCTAGCGGGAGAAAACTACGAGCAGTACTTC.

This chain connects TRBV28 to TRBJ1-4, with D tentatively TRBD1 (6 bases). Germline V lookup: CDR1 MDHEN, CDR2 SYDVKM. V lost 6 bases and J lost 1, with 12 bases in between. This CDR3 has 15 residues. CDR3 nucleotide sequence: TGTGCCAGCAGGATACAGACAGGAACTAATGAAAAACTGTTTTTT. Protein product: CASRIQTGTNEKLFF. Variable domain in full (rest from reference TRBV28 and TRBJ1-4): DVKVTQSSRYLVKRTGEKVFLECVQDMDHENMFWYRQDPGLGLRLIYFSYDVKMKEKGDIPEGYSVSREKKERFSLILESASTNQTSMYLCASRIQTGTNEKLFFGSGTQLSVL.

The chain employs TRBV6-1 and TRBJ2-5; no reliable D call. Germline-derived CDR1 and CDR2 are MNHNS and SASEGT. V dropped 1 base and J dropped 5 bases, with 11 bases sitting between them. The CDR3 is 14 residues long. The CDR3 sequence is CASSEGYFAETQYF. In DNA, the CDR3 is TGTGCCAGCAGTGAAGGGTACTTTGCGGAGACCCAGTACTTC.

V and J are TRBV28 and TRBJ2-3, with TRBD1 identical over 8 bases. The germline V gene encodes CDR1 MDHEN and CDR2 SYDVKM. The CDR3 covers 14 residues. Trimming removed 5 bases from V and 6 bases from J; junction bases left unmatched: 7. The CDR3 sequence is CASSPMTGADTQYF. CDR3 sequence (DNA): TGTGCCAGCAGTCCTATGACAGGGGCCGATACGCAGTATTTT.

Regarding this clone: Other DNA sequences in the same sample also yield this CDR3. The chain couples TRBV5-1 to TRBJ2-3; the D is unclear. CDR3 length equals 16 residues. The V end lost 0 bases, the J end lost 0 bases, and 11 bases lay between the germline ends. The germline CDR1 and CDR2 sequences are SGHRS and YFSETQ. The CDR3 DNA follows: TGCGCCAGCAGCTTGGGACGCACAGCTAGCACAGATACGCAGTATTTT. Amino acids: CASSLGRTASTDTQYF.

This sequence joins TRBV7-8 and TRBJ2-1; perhaps TRBD2 as D (7 bases). There are 15 residues in the CDR3. Germline V CDR1 and CDR2: SGHVS, FQNEAQ. V was pared by 1 base and J by 4 bases, with 11 bases between. CDR3 in amino acids: CASSLGGGRYNEQFF. In DNA, the CDR3 is TGTGCCAGCAGCTTAGGGGGGGGCCGTTACAATGAGCAGTTCTTC. Using reference TRBV7-8 and TRBJ2-1 for the parts outside the CDR3, the full variable domain is GAGVSQSPRYKVAKRGQDVALRCDPISGHVSLFWYQQALGQGPEFLTYFQNEAQLDKSGLPSDRFFAERPEGSVSTLKIQRTQQEDSAVYLCASSLGGGRYNEQFFGPGTRLTVL.

This clone was observed a handful of times. This chain links TRBV7-6 with TRBJ1-1; possibly TRBD1 for D (6 bases). V was cut by 7 bases and J by 0 bases, with 21 bases left in between. There are 17 residues in the CDR3. In germline, CDR1 is SGHVS, CDR2 FNYEAQ. CDR3 in amino acids: CASTVLLGHTMNTEAFF. The CDR3 DNA is TGTGCCAGCACCGTTCTCCTGGGACACACCATGAACACTGAAGCTTTCTTT.

V usage is TRBV7-9 and J usage is TRBJ2-7, with a weak D call TRBD2 (6 bases). The CDR3 consists of 13 residues. Germline assignment: CDR1 SEHNR and CDR2 FQNEAQ (reference sequence). Deletions cut 1 base from V and 12 bases from J, with 16 bases between. The CDR3 bases are TGTGCCAGCAGCTTAGTACTGCGGGACCAAACGTACTTC. Translating it yields CASSLVLRDQTYF. The full variable domain, with the rest looked up from reference TRBV7-9 and TRBJ2-7, is DTGVSQNPRHKITKRGQNVTFRCDPISEHNRLYWYRQTLGQGPEFLTYFQNEAQLEKSRLLSDRFSAERPKGSFSTLEIQRTEQGDSAMYLCASSLVLRDQTYFGPGTRLTVT.

The chain joins TRBV9 to TRBJ1-1, with no clear D. V was trimmed by 0 bases and J by 4 bases, leaving 22 bases between them. CDR1 SGDLS and CDR2 YYNGEE come from the germline V gene. The CDR3 extends over 18 amino acids. The CDR3 DNA reads TGTGCCAGCAGCGTAGCCCCACTTGGGCCCCCTGTGGGCACTGAAGCTTTCTTT. Its protein product is CASSVAPLGPPVGTEAFF.

This rearrangement joins TRBV6-1 to TRBJ1-1; no definite D call. Germline V gene sequence: CDR1 MNHNS, CDR2 SASEGT. Between the trimmed V and J ends, which lost 6 bases and 3 bases, there was a span of 11 bases. This CDR3 is built from 13 residues. CDR3 in amino acids: CASSPSRDTEAFF. In DNA, the CDR3 is TGTGCCAGCAGCCCGTCTCGGGACACTGAAGCTTTCTTT.

This clone was seen just once. V is TRBV7-9 and J is TRBJ2-7; D unresolved. CDR1 and CDR2 from the germline V gene are SEHNR and FQNEAQ (reference sequence). Trimming shortened V by 5 bases and J by 3 bases, and 5 bases separated the two germline ends. The CDR3 sequence is 11 residues long. CDR3 DNA sequence: TGTGCCAGCAGCCCATACTACGAGCAGTACTTC. Translating it yields CASSPYYEQYF.

This clone was observed a handful of times. The rearrangement uses TRBV19 and TRBJ1-3, with TRBD1 matching 7 bases. The CDR3 length is 17 residues. J was trimmed by 4 bases and V by 1 base; bases with no gene match: 10. Germline V CDR1 and CDR2: LNHDA, SQIVND (reference sequence). The CDR3 nucleotides are TGTGCCAGTAGTATAGTCGCGGCACAGGGGCTCGGAAACACCATATATTTT. Encoded protein: CASSIVAAQGLGNTIYF.

The rearrangement uses TRBV7-9 and TRBJ2-1, with 11 nucleotides matching TRBD2. From germline, CDR1 is SEHNR and CDR2 FQNEAQ (reference sequence). The CDR3 contains 15 residues. Germline trimming cut 3 bases from V and 6 bases from J; bases unmatched to any gene: 4. The chain's CDR3 is CASSLFTSGSNEQFF. CDR3 bases: TGTGCCAGCAGCTTGTTTACTAGCGGGAGCAATGAGCAGTTCTTC.

The CDR3 loop reads CASSRGRLYYEQYF. The DNA for the CDR3 is TGTGCCAGCAGCAGGGGGCGTTTGTACTACGAGCAGTACTTC. J is TRBJ2-7 and V is TRBV25-1, with 8 bases lining up with TRBD1. The V segment lost 6 bases and the J segment 3 bases; nucleotides outside the gene matches: 7. The CDR3 runs to 14 residues. Germline CDR1 MGHDK, CDR2 SYGVNS.

As regards this clone: It is likely a read error: a sequence one base away is far more abundant. The gene calls are TRBV11-3 and TRBJ2-1; no clear D. Germline assignment: CDR1 SGHNT and CDR2 YENEEA. The CDR3 length is 15 residues. The chain's CDR3 is CDSSPFEGPYNEQFF. CDR3 sequence (DNA): TGTGACAGCAGCCCCTTCGAAGGCCCCTACAATGAGCAGTTCTTC.

The V and J genes are TRBV7-8 and TRBJ2-1, with 9 nucleotides matching TRBD2. Germline CDR1 reads SGHVS; CDR2 reads FQNEAQ. There are 15 residues in the CDR3. The V gene end was trimmed by 5 bases and the J gene end by 2 bases; junction bases not matched to a gene: 4. CDR3 sequence (DNA): TGTGCCAGCAGCGTAACTAGCGGGCCCTACAATGAGCAGTTCTTC. Its protein product is CASSVTSGPYNEQFF. The variable domain in full, completed from reference TRBV7-8 and TRBJ2-1, reads GAGVSQSPRYKVAKRGQDVALRCDPISGHVSLFWYQQALGQGPEFLTYFQNEAQLDKSGLPSDRFFAERPEGSVSTLKIQRTQQEDSAVYLCASSVTSGPYNEQFFGPGTRLTVL.

The chain is built from TRBV6-1 and TRBJ1-1; D not resolved. Looked up from germline, CDR1 is MNHNS and CDR2 is SASEGT. CDR3 length: 14 amino acids. The V gene lost 5 bases and the J gene lost 6 bases, with 16 bases spanning the gap. For the CDR3, the DNA is TGTGCCAGCAGTCAGCAGCTGGCCGCAGCTGAAGCTTTCTTT. It is translated as CASSQQLAAAEAFF.

The chain has TRBV28 and TRBJ2-3; 7 bases are a match to TRBD2. The V gene's germline CDR1 is MDHEN and CDR2 SYDVKM. The V segment lost 10 bases and the J segment 4 bases; nucleotides outside the gene matches: 5. This CDR3 spans 12 amino acids. CDR3 nucleotide sequence: TGTGCCACCGGGGCGGGGGCAGATACGCAGTATTTT. Protein product: CATGAGADTQYF.